A single sample is the source of the 29 T cell receptor beta chains below, sequenced in a study of T cells in Graves' hyperthyroidism and ophthalmopathy. TCR beta CDR3 regions were amplified from RNA. During a first-round RT-PCR of the TCR CDR3, the HTBI primer set was used. In TCRdb, the multiplex PCR reads were re-called with MiXCR into one record per CDR3 protein. Among over 450,000 distinct CDR3 sequences, approximately 15% were seen once, and the ten largest hold around a sixth. Sequenced input: blood. Source of these receptors: a woman under 30 with Graves' hyperthyroidism.

In this sample, this clonotype turned up many times. The rearrangement links TRBV7-8 to TRBJ1-2; D remains unclear. V gave up 2 bases and J gave up 8 bases, with 12 bases separating them. From germline, CDR1 is SGHVS and CDR2 FQNEAQ. The CDR3 spans 13 residues. CDR3 DNA sequence: TGTGCCAGCAGCTTATGGGGTCCCGAGGGCTACACCTTC. Residues: CASSLWGPEGYTF. The full variable domain, in which reference TRBV7-8 and TRBJ1-2 provide the parts outside the CDR3, is GAGVSQSPRYKVAKRGQDVALRCDPISGHVSLFWYQQALGQGPEFLTYFQNEAQLDKSGLPSDRFFAERPEGSVSTLKIQRTQQEDSAVYLCASSLWGPEGYTFGSGTRLTVV.

This clonotype was detected ten times or more. The chain is built from TRBV7-3 and TRBJ1-1, with 8 bases lining up with TRBD1. Losses at the gene ends were 1 base for V and 1 base for J; bases not matched to a gene: 2. The CDR3 runs 15 residues. CDR1 is SGHTA and CDR2 is FQGTGA in the germline V gene. The chain's CDR3 is CASSLNGQGNTEAFF. CDR3 sequence (DNA): TGTGCCAGCAGCTTAAACGGACAGGGGAACACTGAAGCTTTCTTT.

This clonotype has ten or more counts. The J gene is TRBJ1-2, the V gene TRBV2; unclear D gene. V was trimmed by 2 bases and J by 3 bases, leaving 7 bases between them. The CDR3 has 13 amino acids. Germline V gene sequence: CDR1 SNHLY, CDR2 FYNNEI. The CDR3: CASSEQRDYGYTF. Here the CDR3 DNA reads TGTGCCAGCAGTGAACAAAGGGACTATGGCTACACCTTC.

This clonotype has a single count. Given a much more abundant clone one base away, this may be a read error. This chain joins TRBV7-9 and TRBJ2-3; 9 nucleotides align to TRBD2. The CDR3 spans 18 residues. V dropped 4 bases and J dropped 3; count of bases not matched to a gene: 14. Germline-derived CDR1 and CDR2 are SEHNR and FQNEAQ (reference sequence). The CDR3 nucleotides are TGTGCCAGCAGCTCATCGGGACCAGCGGGAGGAAATACAGATACGCAGTATTTT. Translating it yields CASSSSGPAGGNTDTQYF.

There are many counts of this clonotype. The gene calls are TRBV27 and TRBJ1-6; TRBD1 is a possible D gene (5 bases). Germline V CDR1 and CDR2: MNHEY, SMNVEV (reference sequence). V was shortened by 2 bases and J by 10 bases, with 18 bases between the two germline ends. The CDR3 consists of 16 residues. This CDR3 is CASSLTGDPAGSPLHF. As DNA, the CDR3 is TGTGCCAGCAGTTTAACGGGGGACCCCGCCGGCTCACCCCTCCACTTT.

The sample holds many counts of this clonotype. This chain uses TRBV20-1 with TRBJ2-1; D is perhaps TRBD2 (6 bases). Germline V gives CDR1 DFQATT, CDR2 SNEGSKA (reference sequence). The CDR3 is 15 amino acids. V was trimmed by 0 bases and J by 2 bases, leaving 11 bases between them. Here the CDR3 reads CSARDGGIPYNEQFF. The CDR3 region has the DNA TGCAGTGCTAGAGATGGCGGGATCCCCTACAATGAGCAGTTCTTC.

Ten or more counts support this clonotype. V gene TRBV19 combines with J gene TRBJ1-1; the D is unclear. Germline V CDR1 and CDR2: LNHDA, SQIVND (reference sequence). The CDR3 is 15 amino acids. V lost 6 bases and J lost 2, with 16 bases in between. The DNA for the CDR3 is TGTGCCAGTAGGAGCCGACTGTTAGTTAACACTGAAGCTTTCTTT. As protein: CASRSRLLVNTEAFF.

This clonotype was recorded many times. The J gene is TRBJ2-1, the V gene TRBV5-1, with 10 bases aligning to TRBD1. The V gene's germline CDR1 is SGHRS and CDR2 YFSETQ. The CDR3 length is 15 residues. V was pared by 4 bases and J by 8 bases, with 9 bases of the junction left unmatched. The CDR3 is CASSDRDRGVHEQFF. CDR3 coding DNA: TGCGCCAGCAGCGACCGGGACAGGGGTGTCCATGAGCAGTTCTTC.

There are a few counts of this clonotype. V and J are TRBV7-9 and TRBJ1-1; D is perhaps TRBD1 (6 bases). CDR1 is SEHNR and CDR2 is FQNEAQ in the germline V gene (reference sequence). V lost 8 bases to trimming and J lost 5 bases, with 21 bases between them. This CDR3 comprises 15 residues. For the CDR3, the DNA is TGTGCCAGCCATCGCCCCGACAGGATGGGGACTGAAGCTTTCTTT. Its translation: CASHRPDRMGTEAFF.

This clonotype was recorded at least ten times. V usage is TRBV6-2 or TRBV6-3 and J usage is TRBJ1-1; TRBD1 matches at 10 bases. Trimming at V came to 4 bases and at J to 3 bases, leaving 8 bases not matched to a gene. This CDR3 has 16 residues. Germline loops: CDR1 MNHEY, CDR2 SVGEGT. CDR3: CASSSRRDRGHTEAFF. The CDR3 DNA sequence: TGTGCCAGCAGTTCCCGCCGGGACAGGGGCCACACTGAAGCTTTCTTT.

This clonotype has just a few counts. The chain recombines TRBV6-1 with TRBJ2-2; D tentatively reads TRBD1 or TRBD2 (5 bases each). V was pared by 5 bases and J by 2 bases, with 12 bases between. The CDR3 extends over 15 amino acids. Germline assignment: CDR1 MNHNS and CDR2 SASEGT. CDR3 bases: TGTGCCAGCAGTTATTGGGGGAGAAACACCGGGGAGCTGTTTTTT. It translates to CASSYWGRNTGELFF.

This clonotype was seen at least ten times. V usage is TRBV15 and J usage is TRBJ2-2; D may be TRBD2 (5 bases). Looked up from germline, CDR1 is LNHNV and CDR2 is YYDKDF (reference sequence). V gave up 3 bases and J gave up 9 bases, with 11 bases separating them. This CDR3 is 13 amino acids long. DNA for the CDR3: TGTGCCACCAGCAGTCTAGCTGCCCGGGAGCTGTTTTTT. This gives the protein CATSSLAARELFF.

This clonotype was counted a few times. The chain has TRBV6-2 or TRBV6-3 and TRBJ2-3; perhaps TRBD1 as D (6 bases). The CDR3 totals 19 residues. Trimming took off 7 bases at V and 1 base at J, with 27 bases between the two ends. Per the germline V gene, CDR1 is MNHEY and CDR2 is SVGEGT. The CDR3 bases are TGTGCCAGCATCTACAGAAGAGGGGGAGTGTCCCCTGGCACAGATACGCAGTATTTT. Translated: CASIYRRGGVSPGTDTQYF.

This clonotype was counted at least ten times. The chain combines TRBV7-3 with TRBJ2-1, with 10 bases aligning to TRBD2. The CDR3 is 15 residues long. V trimming: 9 bases; J trimming: 2 bases; junction bases outside the gene matches: 7. CDR1 is SGHTA and CDR2 is FQGTGA in the germline V gene. CDR3 coding DNA: TGTGCCAGTCAATCGCTAGCGGGAGCCTACAATGAGCAGTTCTTC. Its translation is CASQSLAGAYNEQFF.

This clonotype showed up many times. This chain links TRBV19 with TRBJ1-4; 8 bases are shared with TRBD1. The CDR3 extends over 14 amino acids. Per the germline V gene, CDR1 is LNHDA and CDR2 is SQIVND (reference sequence). Trimming removed 5 bases from V and 8 bases from J; junction bases left unmatched: 7. Here the CDR3 DNA reads TGTGCCAGTAGTCAGGACAGGGAAGGAGAAAAACTGTTTTTT. It yields the protein CASSQDREGEKLFF.

There are many counts of this clonotype. CDR3 in DNA: TGTGCCAGCAGCTTAAGTTGGGCTAGCAATGAGCAGTTCTTC. Translation gives CASSLSWASNEQFF. The chain uses TRBV7-3 and TRBJ2-1; D uncertain. Germline V gene sequence: CDR1 SGHTA, CDR2 FQGTGA. With 1 base removed from V and 6 bases from J, the gap between germline ends came to 10 bases. The CDR3 length is 14 residues.

There are many counts of this clonotype. V is TRBV30 and J is TRBJ1-5; the D is unclear. This CDR3 is 12 amino acids long. Looked up from germline, CDR1 is GTSNPN and CDR2 is SVGIG (reference sequence). V lost 4 bases and J 0 bases, leaving 4 bases between the germline ends. The CDR3 DNA sequence: TGTGCCTGGACGCATAGCAATCAGCCCCAGCATTTT. The encoded protein is CAWTHSNQPQHF. Together with reference TRBV30 and TRBJ1-5, the CDR3 gives the full variable domain: SQTIHQWPATLVQPVGSPLSLECTVEGTSNPNLYWYRQAAGRGLQLLFYSVGIGQISSEVPQNLSASRPQDRQFILSSKKLLLSDSGFYLCAWTHSNQPQHFGDGTRLSIL.

This clonotype was counted only a few times. The chain uses TRBV4-1 and TRBJ2-7; D is uncertain. Germline V lookup: CDR1 MGHRA, CDR2 YSYEKL. V was trimmed by 3 bases and J by 3 bases, leaving 9 bases between them. This CDR3 is 13 amino acids long. Here the CDR3 DNA reads TGCGCCAGCAGCCAGGGTGACCGCTACGAGCAGTACTTC. The encoded protein is CASSQGDRYEQYF.

Points on this clonotype: Given a much more abundant clone one base away, this may be a read error. The rearrangement uses TRBV18 and TRBJ1-2; no firm D call. From germline, CDR1 is KGHSH and CDR2 LQKENI. This CDR3 contains 17 residues. CDR3 nucleotides: TGTGCCAGCTCACCCCCCCTCGGGGTAGGACTTAACCATGGCTACACCTTC. It is translated as CASSPPLGVGLNHGYTF.

This clonotype occurred many times. V and J are TRBV25-1 and TRBJ2-2, with D possibly TRBD1 on 6 matching bases. The ends were cut back, 2 bases at V and 1 base at J, with 11 bases in the middle. Germline loops: CDR1 MGHDK, CDR2 SYGVNS. This CDR3 is built from 16 residues. In DNA, the CDR3 is TGTGCCAGCAGTGAAACAGGGTCGGGGAACACCGGGGAGCTGTTTTTT. Its protein is CASSETGSGNTGELFF.

There are a few counts of this clonotype. The chain couples TRBV24-1 to TRBJ2-5; TRBD2 aligns across 7 bases. The trim removed 3 bases at V and 7 bases at J, leaving 7 bases unmatched. The CDR3 is 14 amino acids. Germline values: CDR1 KGHDR, CDR2 SFDVKD. The CDR3 DNA sequence: TGTGCCACCAGTGATAGTGGGGAGGGGATGACCCAGTACTTC. Translated, it gives CATSDSGEGMTQYF.

The chain uses TRBV11-3 and TRBJ2-2, with TRBD2 matching 9 bases. Germline lookup yields CDR1 SGHNT and CDR2 YENEEA. The CDR3 consists of 17 residues. V shed 1 base, J shed 5 bases, and the junction held 8 bases outside the gene matches. In DNA form, the CDR3 reads TGTGCCAGCAGCTTAGGTAGCGGGAGCCCTGGGACCGGGGAGCTGTTTTTT. It is translated as CASSLGSGSPGTGELFF.

This clonotype showed up many times. The J gene is TRBJ2-1, the V gene TRBV3-1; no reliable D call. The germline V and J ends were trimmed by 0 bases and 2 bases, with 8 bases remaining between them. CDR3 length equals 15 residues. Per the germline V gene, CDR1 is LGHDT and CDR2 is YNNKEL (reference sequence). The CDR3 nucleotides read TGTGCCAGCAGCCAAGAACGGAACCCCTACAATGAGCAGTTCTTC. It specifies CASSQERNPYNEQFF.

This clonotype was counted ten times or more. The chain uses TRBV24-1 and TRBJ1-4, with D unclear. CDR1 KGHDR and CDR2 SFDVKD come from the germline V gene. The ends were cut back, 5 bases at V and 7 bases at J, with 10 bases in the middle. This CDR3 has 13 amino acids. The CDR3 region is CATSGTIGEKLFF. CDR3 bases: TGTGCCACCAGTGGGACGATTGGTGAAAAACTGTTTTTT.

The CDR3 DNA is TGTGCCAGCACTCGATGGGGGGGAGAAGGCACAGATACGCAGTATTTT. Its protein product is CASTRWGGEGTDTQYF. The rearrangement joins TRBV11-2 to TRBJ2-3, with 7 bases aligning to TRBD2. Germline CDR1 is SGHAT and CDR2 is FQNNGV. The CDR3 length is 16 residues. Trimming at V came to 7 bases and at J to 1 base, leaving 11 bases not matched to a gene.

This clonotype was seen at least ten times. The chain employs TRBV2 and TRBJ1-2, with TRBD1 matching 7 bases. The CDR3 runs 14 residues. CDR1 SNHLY and CDR2 FYNNEI come from the germline V gene. V gave up 0 bases and J gave up 5 bases; unmatched junction bases: 3. This chain's CDR3 is CASSEAGGLYGYTF. As DNA, the CDR3 is TGTGCCAGCAGTGAAGCAGGGGGCTTATATGGCTACACCTTC.

CDR3 coding DNA: TGTGCCAGCAGTCCCCATATTCTGAGTGGACAGCCCCAGCATTTT. It specifies CASSPHILSGQPQHF. V is TRBV12-3 or TRBV12-4 and J is TRBJ1-5; no reliable D call. The CDR3 has 15 residues. Trimming cost V 5 bases and J 7 bases, with 18 bases left between them.

The gene calls are TRBV12-3 or TRBV12-4 and TRBJ1-6; D uncertain. V dropped 3 bases and J dropped 9 bases, with 12 bases sitting between them. The CDR3 loop spans 14 amino acids. This CDR3 reads CASSFKGLGSPLHF. CDR3 DNA: TGTGCCAGCAGTTTTAAGGGCCTGGGTTCACCCCTCCACTTT.

This clonotype was counted ten times or more. The rearrangement links TRBV28 to TRBJ1-5; maybe TRBD1 (6 bases). Trimming removed 4 bases from V and 0 bases from J, with 13 bases in between. Per the germline V gene, CDR1 is MDHEN and CDR2 is SYDVKM. This CDR3 is built from 16 residues. The CDR3 sequence: CASSWGASNSNQPQHF. The CDR3 nucleotides are TGTGCCAGCAGTTGGGGGGCAAGCAATAGCAATCAGCCCCAGCATTTT.